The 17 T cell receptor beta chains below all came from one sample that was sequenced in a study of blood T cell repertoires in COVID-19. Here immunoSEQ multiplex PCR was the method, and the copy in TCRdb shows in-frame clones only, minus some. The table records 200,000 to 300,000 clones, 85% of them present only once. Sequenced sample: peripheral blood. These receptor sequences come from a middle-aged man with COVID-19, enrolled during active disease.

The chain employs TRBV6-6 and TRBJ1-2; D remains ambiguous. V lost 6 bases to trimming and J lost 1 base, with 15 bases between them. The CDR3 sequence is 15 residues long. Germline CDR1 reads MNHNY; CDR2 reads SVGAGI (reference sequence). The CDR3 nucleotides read TGTGCCAGCAGCAACGGGGAGCTTATTAACTATGGCTACACCTTC. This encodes CASSNGELINYGYTF.

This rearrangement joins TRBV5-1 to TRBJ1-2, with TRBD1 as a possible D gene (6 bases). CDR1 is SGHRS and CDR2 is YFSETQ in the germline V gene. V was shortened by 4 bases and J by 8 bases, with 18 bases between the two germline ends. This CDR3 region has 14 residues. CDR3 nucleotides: TGCGCCAGCAGCCTAGAACCAGGGGTAGGAGGCTACACCTTC. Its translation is CASSLEPGVGGYTF.

The CDR3, as DNA: TGTGCCAGCAGCCTGACTCCAGGAGGAGATTACGAGCAGTACTTC. It specifies CASSLTPGGDYEQYF. The chain joins TRBV3-1 (or the pseudogene TRBV3-2) to TRBJ2-7; possibly TRBD2 for D (5 bases). Germline V gene sequence: CDR1 LGHDT, CDR2 YNNKEL (reference sequence). The V gene lost 4 bases and the J gene lost 4 bases, with 17 bases spanning the gap. This CDR3 has 15 amino acids.

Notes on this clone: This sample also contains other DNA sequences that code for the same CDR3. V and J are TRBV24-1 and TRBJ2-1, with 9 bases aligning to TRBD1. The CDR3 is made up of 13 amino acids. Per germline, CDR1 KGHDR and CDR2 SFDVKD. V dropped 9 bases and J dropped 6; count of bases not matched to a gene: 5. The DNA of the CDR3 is TGTGCCACCCGGGGACAGGGAGGCAATGAGCAGTTCTTC. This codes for CATRGQGGNEQFF.

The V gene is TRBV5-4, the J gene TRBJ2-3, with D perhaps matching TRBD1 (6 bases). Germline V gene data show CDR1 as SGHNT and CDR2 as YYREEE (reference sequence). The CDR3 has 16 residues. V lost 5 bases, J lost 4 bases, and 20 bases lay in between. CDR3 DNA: TGTGCCAGCAGATTATTTGCATCAGGGGCAGCAGATACGCAGTATTTT. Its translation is CASRLFASGAADTQYF.

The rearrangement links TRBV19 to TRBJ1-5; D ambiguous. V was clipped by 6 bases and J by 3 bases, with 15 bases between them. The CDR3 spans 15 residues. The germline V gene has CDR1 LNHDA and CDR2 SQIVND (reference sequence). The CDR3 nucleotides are TGTGCCAGTAGACCGAGGCGGCAGAACAATCAGCCCCAGCATTTT. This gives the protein CASRPRRQNNQPQHF.

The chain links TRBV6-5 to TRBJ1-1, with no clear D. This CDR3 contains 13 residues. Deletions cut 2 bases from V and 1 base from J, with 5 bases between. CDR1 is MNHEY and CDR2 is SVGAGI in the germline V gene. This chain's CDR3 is CASSYGKNTEAFF. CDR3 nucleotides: TGTGCCAGCAGTTACGGCAAGAACACTGAAGCTTTCTTT.

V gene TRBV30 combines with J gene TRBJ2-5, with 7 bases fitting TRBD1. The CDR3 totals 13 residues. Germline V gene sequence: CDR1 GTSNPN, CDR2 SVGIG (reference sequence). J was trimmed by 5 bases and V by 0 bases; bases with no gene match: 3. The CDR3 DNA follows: TGTGCCTGGAGTGTTTTCAGGGGGGAGACCCAGTACTTC. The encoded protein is CAWSVFRGETQYF.

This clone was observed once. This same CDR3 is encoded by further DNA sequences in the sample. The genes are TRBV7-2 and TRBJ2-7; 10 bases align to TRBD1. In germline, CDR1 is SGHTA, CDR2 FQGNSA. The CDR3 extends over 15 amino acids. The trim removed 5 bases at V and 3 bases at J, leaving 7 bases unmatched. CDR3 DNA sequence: TGTGCCAGCAGCCCCGACAGGGGGCAAGGCTACGAGCAGTACTTC. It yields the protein CASSPDRGQGYEQYF.

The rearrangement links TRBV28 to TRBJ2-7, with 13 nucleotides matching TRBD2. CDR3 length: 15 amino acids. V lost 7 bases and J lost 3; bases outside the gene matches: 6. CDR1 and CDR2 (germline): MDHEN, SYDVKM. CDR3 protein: CASITSGGANYEQYF. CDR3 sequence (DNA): TGTGCCAGCATTACTAGCGGGGGGGCTAACTACGAGCAGTACTTC.

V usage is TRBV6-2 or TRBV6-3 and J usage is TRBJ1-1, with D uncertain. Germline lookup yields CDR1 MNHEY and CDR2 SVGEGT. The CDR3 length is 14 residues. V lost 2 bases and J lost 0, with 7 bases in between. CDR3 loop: CASSYVGVNTEAFF. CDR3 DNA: TGTGCCAGCAGTTACGTCGGGGTGAACACTGAAGCTTTCTTT.

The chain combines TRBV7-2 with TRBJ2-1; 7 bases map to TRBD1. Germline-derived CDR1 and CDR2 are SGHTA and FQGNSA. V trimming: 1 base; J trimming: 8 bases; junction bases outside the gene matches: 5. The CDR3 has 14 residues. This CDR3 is CASSLDRGFDEQFF. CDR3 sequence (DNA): TGTGCCAGCAGCTTAGACAGGGGATTCGATGAGCAGTTCTTC. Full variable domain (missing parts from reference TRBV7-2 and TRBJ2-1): GAGVSQSPSNKVTEKGKDVELRCDPISGHTALYWYRQSLGQGLEFLIYFQGNSAPDKSGLPSDRFSAERTGGSVSTLTIQRTQQEDSAVYLCASSLDRGFDEQFFGPGTRLTVL.

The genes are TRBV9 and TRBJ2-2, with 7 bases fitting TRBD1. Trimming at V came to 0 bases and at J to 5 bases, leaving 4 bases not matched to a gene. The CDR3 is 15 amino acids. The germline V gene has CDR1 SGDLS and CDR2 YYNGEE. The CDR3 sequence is CASSVAVTGTGELFF. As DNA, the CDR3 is TGTGCCAGCAGCGTAGCTGTGACAGGGACCGGGGAGCTGTTTTTT. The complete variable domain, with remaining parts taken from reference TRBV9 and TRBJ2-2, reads DSGVTQTPKHLITATGQRVTLRCSPRSGDLSVYWYQQSLDQGLQFLIQYYNGEERAKGNILERFSAQQFPDLHSELNLSSLELGDSALYFCASSVAVTGTGELFFGEGSRLTVL.

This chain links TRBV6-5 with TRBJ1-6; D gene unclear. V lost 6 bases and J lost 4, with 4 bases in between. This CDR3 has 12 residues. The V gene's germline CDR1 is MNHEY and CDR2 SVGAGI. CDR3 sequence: CASREYNSPLHF. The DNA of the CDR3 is TGTGCCAGCAGGGAGTATAATTCACCCCTCCACTTT.

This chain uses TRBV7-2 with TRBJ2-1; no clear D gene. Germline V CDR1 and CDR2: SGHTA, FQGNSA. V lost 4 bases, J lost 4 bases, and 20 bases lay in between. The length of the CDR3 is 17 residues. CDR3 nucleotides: TGTGCCAGCAGCTCAGCCCCCGGAGCCACCTTTTACAATGAGCAGTTCTTC. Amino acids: CASSSAPGATFYNEQFF.

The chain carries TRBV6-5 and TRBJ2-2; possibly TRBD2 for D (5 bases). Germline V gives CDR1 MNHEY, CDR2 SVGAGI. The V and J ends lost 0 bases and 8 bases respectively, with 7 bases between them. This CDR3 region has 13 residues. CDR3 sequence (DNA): TGTGCCAGCAGTTACTCGAGGGTAGGGGAGCTGTTTTTT. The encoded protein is CASSYSRVGELFF.

CDR3 DNA sequence: TGTGCCAGCAGGATTAGCGGGGGGGCGGATACGCAGTATTTT. As protein: CASRISGGADTQYF. The chain joins TRBV6-5 to TRBJ2-3; 11 bases line up with TRBD2. V trimming: 6 bases; J trimming: 6 bases; junction bases outside the gene matches: 5. In germline, CDR1 is MNHEY, CDR2 SVGAGI. The CDR3 spans 14 residues.